This T cell receptor beta chain was observed in a study of Ad26.COV2.S vaccination and SARS-CoV-2 variants. Across the study: Donor got 5x10^10 or 1x10^11 viral particles of Ad26.COV2.S.

TCRdb's copy holds only in-frame clones and misses some; the assay was immunoSEQ multiplex PCR. The sample records hundreds of thousands of clones, about 92% being singletons. The junction had 5 bases not matched to a gene; V was cut back by 7 bases and J by 2 bases. Germline V lookup: CDR1 SQVTM, CDR2 ANQGSEA. The CDR3 spans 13 residues. This sample's treatment: 19 received Ad26.COV2.S at low or high dose, single or two shots; about 5 received placebo; per-sample allocation not given. Sampling happened 63 days after the first vaccine or placebo injection. The source is a person aged 18-60 years who received the Ad26.COV2.S COVID-19 vaccine or a placebo. The sequenced sample was peripheral blood, obtained in a trial of Ad26.COV2.S vaccine versus placebo. The V call is TRBV29-1, the J call TRBJ1-2, with TRBD1 identical over 9 bases. The CDR3 nucleotides read TGCAGCGGACGGACAGGGGCCAACTATGGCTACACCTTC. This translates into CSGRTGANYGYTF.